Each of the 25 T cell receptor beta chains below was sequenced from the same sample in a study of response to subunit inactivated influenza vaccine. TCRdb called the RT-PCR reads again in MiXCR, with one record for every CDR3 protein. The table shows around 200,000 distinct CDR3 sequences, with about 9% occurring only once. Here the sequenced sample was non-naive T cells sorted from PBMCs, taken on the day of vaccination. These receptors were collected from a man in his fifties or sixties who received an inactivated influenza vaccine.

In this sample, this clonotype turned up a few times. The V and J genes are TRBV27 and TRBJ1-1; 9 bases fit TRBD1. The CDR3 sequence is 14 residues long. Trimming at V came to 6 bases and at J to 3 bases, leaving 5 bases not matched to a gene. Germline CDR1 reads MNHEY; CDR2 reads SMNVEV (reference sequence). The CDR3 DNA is TGTGCCAGCAGGGCACAGGGGGCGGACACTGAAGCTTTCTTT. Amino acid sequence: CASRAQGADTEAFF.

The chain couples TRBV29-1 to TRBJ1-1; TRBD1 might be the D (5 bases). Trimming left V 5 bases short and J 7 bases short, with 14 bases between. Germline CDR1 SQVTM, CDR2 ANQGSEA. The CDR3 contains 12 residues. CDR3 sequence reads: CSVKGGAHEAFF. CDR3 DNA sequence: TGCAGCGTTAAAGGCGGGGCCCATGAAGCTTTCTTT.

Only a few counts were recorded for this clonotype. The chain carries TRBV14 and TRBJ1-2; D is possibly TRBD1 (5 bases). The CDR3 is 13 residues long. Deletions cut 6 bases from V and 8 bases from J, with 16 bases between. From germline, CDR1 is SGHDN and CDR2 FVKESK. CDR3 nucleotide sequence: TGTGCCAGCAGACCTCGAGGGGCGCGGGGCTACACCTTC. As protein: CASRPRGARGYTF.

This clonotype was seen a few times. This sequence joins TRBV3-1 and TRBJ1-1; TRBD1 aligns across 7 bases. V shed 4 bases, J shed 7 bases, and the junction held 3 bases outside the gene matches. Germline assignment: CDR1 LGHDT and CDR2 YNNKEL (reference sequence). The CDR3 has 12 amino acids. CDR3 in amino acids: CASSPGQVEAFF. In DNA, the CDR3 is TGTGCCAGCAGCCCCGGACAGGTTGAAGCTTTCTTT. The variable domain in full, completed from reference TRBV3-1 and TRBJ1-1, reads DTAVSQTPKYLVTQMGNDKSIKCEQNLGHDTMYWYKQDSKKFLKIMFSYNNKELIINETVPNRFSPKSPDKAHLNLHINSLELGDSAVYFCASSPGQVEAFFGQGTRLTVV.

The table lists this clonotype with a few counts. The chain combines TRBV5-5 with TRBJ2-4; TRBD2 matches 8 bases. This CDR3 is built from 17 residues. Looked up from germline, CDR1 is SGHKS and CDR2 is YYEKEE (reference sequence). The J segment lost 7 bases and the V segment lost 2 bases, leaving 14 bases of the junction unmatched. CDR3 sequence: CASSFWRGVLDVNIQYF. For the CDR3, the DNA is TGTGCCAGCAGCTTTTGGCGGGGGGTACTCGATGTGAACATTCAGTACTTC.

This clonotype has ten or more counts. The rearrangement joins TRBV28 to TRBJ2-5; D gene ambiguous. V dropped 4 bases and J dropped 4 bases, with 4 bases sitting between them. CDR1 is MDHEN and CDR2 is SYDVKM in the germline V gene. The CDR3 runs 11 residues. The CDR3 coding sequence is TGTGCCAGCAGTTGGCGAGAGACCCAGTACTTC. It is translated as CASSWRETQYF.

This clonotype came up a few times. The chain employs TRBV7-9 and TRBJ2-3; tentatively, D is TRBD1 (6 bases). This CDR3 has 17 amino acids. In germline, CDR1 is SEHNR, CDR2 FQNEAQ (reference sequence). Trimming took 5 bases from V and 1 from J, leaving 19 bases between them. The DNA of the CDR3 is TGTGCCAGCAGCCCCATCTCAGGGGCAGGGCGCACAGATACGCAGTATTTT. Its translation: CASSPISGAGRTDTQYF.

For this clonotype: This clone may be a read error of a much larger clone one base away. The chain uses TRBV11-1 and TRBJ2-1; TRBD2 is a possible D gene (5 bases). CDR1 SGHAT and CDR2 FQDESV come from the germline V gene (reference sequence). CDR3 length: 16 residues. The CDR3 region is CASSLRAALLGNEHFF. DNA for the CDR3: TGTGCCAGCAGCTTACGAGCGGCCCTTTTAGGGAATGAGCACTTCTTC.

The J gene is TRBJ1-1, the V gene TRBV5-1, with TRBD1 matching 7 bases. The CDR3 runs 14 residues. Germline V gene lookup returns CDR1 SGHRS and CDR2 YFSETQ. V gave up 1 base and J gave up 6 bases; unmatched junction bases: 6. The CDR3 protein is CASSLSRQGSEAFF. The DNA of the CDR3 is TGCGCCAGCAGCTTGAGTAGACAGGGCTCTGAAGCTTTCTTT.

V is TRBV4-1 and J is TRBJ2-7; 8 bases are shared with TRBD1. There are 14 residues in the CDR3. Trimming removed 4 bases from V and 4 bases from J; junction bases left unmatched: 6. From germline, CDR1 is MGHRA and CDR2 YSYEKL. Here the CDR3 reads CASSRTGRLYEQYF. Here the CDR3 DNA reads TGCGCCAGCAGCCGGACAGGGCGTTTGTACGAGCAGTACTTC.

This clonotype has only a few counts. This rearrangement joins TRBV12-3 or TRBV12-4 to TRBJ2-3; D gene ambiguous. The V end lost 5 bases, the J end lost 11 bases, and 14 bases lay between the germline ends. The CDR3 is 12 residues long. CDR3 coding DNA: TGTGCCAGCAGTGAGAGTCTTGAGAGGCAGTATTTT. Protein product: CASSESLERQYF.

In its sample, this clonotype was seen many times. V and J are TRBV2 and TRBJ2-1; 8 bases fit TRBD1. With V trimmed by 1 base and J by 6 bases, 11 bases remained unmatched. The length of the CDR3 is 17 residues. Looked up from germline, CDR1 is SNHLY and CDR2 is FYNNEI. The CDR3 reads CASSEGFPRDRFNEQFF. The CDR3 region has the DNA TGTGCCAGCAGTGAAGGGTTCCCCCGGGACAGGTTCAATGAGCAGTTCTTC. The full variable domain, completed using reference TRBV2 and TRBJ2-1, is EPEVTQTPSHQVTQMGQEVILRCVPISNHLYFYWYRQILGQKVEFLVSFYNNEISEKSEIFDDQFSVERPDGSNFTLKIRSTKLEDSAMYFCASSEGFPRDRFNEQFFGPGTRLTVL.

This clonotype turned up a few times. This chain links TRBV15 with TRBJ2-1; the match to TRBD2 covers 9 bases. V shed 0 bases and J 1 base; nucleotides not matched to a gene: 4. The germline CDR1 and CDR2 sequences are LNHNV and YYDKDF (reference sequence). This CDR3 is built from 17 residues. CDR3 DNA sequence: TGTGCCACCAGCAGAGATTTTAGCGGGGGATCCTACAATGAGCAGTTCTTC. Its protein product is CATSRDFSGGSYNEQFF.

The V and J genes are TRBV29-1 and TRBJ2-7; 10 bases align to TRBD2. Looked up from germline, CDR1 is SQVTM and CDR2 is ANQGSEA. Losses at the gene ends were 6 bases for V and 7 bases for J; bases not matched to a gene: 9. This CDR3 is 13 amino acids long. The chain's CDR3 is CSVKAGGRSEQYF. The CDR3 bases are TGCAGCGTAAAAGCGGGAGGGCGTTCGGAGCAGTACTTC.

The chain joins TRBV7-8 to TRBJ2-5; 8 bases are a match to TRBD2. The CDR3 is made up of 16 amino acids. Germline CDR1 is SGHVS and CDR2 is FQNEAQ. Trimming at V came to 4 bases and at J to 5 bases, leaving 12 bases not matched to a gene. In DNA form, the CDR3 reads TGTGCCAGCAGCTCGAACACGGGGGGGTCCGTGGAGACCCAGTACTTC. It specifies CASSSNTGGSVETQYF.

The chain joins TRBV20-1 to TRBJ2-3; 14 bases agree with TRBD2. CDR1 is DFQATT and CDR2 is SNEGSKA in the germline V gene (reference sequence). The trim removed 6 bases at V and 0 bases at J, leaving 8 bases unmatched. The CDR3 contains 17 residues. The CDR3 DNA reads TGCAGTGCCCTAGGACTAGCGGGGGGATCTAGCACAGATACGCAGTATTTT. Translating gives CSALGLAGGSSTDTQYF.

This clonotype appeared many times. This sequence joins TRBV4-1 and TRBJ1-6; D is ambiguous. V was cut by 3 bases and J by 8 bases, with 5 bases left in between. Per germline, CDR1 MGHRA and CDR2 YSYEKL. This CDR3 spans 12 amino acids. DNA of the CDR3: TGCGCCAGCAGCCAGAGCGATTCACCCCTCCACTTT. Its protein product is CASSQSDSPLHF.

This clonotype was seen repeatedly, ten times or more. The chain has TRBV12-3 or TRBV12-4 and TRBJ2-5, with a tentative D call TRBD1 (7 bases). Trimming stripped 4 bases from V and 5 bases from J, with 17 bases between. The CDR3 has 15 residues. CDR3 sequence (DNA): TGTGCCAGCAGTTCCGGGGGACAGACAACGGAGACCCAGTACTTC. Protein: CASSSGGQTTETQYF.

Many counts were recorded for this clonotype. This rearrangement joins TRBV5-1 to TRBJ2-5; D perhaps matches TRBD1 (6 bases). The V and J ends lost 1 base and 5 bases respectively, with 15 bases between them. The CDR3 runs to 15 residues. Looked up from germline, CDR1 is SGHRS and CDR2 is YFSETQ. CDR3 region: CASSLNRALQETQYF. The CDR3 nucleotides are TGCGCCAGCAGCTTGAACAGGGCGCTTCAGGAGACCCAGTACTTC.

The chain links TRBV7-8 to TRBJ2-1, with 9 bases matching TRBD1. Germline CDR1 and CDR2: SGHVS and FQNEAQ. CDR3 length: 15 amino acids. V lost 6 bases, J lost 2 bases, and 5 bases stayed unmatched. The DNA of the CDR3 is TGTGCCAGCAGTAGAACAGGGGGCGCCTACAATGAGCAGTTCTTC. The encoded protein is CASSRTGGAYNEQFF.

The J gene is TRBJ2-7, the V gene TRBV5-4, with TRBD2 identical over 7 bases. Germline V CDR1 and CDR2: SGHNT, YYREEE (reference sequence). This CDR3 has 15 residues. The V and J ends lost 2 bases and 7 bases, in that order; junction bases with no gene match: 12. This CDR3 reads CASSFGGGAPKEQYF. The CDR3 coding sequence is TGTGCCAGCAGCTTCGGCGGGGGAGCACCTAAGGAGCAGTACTTC.

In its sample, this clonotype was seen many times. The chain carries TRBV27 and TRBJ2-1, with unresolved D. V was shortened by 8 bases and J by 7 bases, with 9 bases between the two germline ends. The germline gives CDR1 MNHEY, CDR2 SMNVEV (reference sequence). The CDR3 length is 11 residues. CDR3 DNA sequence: TGTGCCAGCCAGGATTGGAATGAGCAGTTCTTC. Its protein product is CASQDWNEQFF.

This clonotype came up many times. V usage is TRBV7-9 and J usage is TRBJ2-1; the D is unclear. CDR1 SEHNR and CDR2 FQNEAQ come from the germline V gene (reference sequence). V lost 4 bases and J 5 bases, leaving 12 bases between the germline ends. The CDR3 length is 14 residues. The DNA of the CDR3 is TGTGCCAGCAGCTCAAAACGAACCCACAATGAGCAGTTCTTC. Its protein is CASSSKRTHNEQFF.

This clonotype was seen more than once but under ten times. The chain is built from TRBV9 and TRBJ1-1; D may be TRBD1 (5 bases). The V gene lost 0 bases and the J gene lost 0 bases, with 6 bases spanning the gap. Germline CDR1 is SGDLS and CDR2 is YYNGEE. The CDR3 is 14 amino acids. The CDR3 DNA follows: TGTGCCAGCAGCGTAGGGGGGATGAACACTGAAGCTTTCTTT. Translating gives CASSVGGMNTEAFF.

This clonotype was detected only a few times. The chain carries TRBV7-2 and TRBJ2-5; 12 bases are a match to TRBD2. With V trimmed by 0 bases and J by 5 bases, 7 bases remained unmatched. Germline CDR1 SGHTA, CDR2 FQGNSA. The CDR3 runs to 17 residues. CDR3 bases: TGTGCCAGCAGCTTAGCGGCTTTGACTAGCGGGGGTGAGACCCAGTACTTC. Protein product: CASSLAALTSGGETQYF.